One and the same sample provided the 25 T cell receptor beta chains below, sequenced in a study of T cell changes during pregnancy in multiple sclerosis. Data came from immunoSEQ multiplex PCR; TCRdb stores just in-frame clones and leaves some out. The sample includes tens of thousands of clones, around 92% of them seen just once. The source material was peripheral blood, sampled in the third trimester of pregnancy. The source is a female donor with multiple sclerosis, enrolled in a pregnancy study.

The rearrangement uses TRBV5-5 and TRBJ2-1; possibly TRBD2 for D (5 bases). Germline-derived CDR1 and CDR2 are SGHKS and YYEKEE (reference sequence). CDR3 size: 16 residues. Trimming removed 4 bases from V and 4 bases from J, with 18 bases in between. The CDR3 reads CASSQYGGLAYNEQFF. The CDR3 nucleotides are TGTGCCAGCAGCCAGTACGGTGGGCTAGCTTACAATGAGCAGTTCTTC.

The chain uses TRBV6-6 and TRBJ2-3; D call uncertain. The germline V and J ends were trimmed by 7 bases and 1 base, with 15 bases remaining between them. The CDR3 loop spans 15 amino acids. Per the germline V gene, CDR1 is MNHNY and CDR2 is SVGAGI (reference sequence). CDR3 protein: CASTPQESGTDTQYF. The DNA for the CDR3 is TGTGCCAGCACCCCACAAGAATCTGGCACAGATACGCAGTATTTT.

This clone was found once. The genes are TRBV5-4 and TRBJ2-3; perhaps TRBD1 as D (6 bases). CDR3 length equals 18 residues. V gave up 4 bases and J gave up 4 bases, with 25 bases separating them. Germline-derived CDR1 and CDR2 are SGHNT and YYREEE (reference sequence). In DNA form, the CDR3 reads TGTGCCAGCAGCGATTCCATCAGGGGAAAGGACGGTGCAGATACGCAGTATTTT. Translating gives CASSDSIRGKDGADTQYF.

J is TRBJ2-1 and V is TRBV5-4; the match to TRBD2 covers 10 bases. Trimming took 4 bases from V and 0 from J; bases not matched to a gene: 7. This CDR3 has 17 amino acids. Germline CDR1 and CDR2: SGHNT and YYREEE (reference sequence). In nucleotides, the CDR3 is TGTGCCAGCAGCCCCGGGACTAGCGACCGCTCCTACAATGAGCAGTTCTTC. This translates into CASSPGTSDRSYNEQFF.

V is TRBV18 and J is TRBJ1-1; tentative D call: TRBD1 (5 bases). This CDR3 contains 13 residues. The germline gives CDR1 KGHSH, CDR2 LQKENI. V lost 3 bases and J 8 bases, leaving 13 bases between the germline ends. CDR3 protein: CASSPTSGLEAFF. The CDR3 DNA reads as TGTGCCAGCTCACCGACGTCGGGACTAGAAGCTTTCTTT.

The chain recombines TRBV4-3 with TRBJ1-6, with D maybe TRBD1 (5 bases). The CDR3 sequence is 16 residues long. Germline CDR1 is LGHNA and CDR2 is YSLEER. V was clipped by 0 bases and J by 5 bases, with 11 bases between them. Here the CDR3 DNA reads TGCGCCAGCAGCCAAGAGGGAAACAGGAATAATTCACCCCTCCACTTT. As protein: CASSQEGNRNNSPLHF.

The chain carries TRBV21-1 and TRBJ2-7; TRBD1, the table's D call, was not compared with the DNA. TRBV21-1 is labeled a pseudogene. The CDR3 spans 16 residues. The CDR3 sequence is CASSKRTGSPPYEQYF. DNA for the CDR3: TGTGCCAGCAGCAAGCGGACAGGCTCACCCCCCTACGAGCAGTACTTC.

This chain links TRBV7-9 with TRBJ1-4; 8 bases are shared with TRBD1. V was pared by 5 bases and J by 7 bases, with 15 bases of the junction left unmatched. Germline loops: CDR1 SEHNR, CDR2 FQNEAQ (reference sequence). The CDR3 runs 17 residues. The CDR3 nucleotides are TGTGCCAGCAGCCGGAGGACAGGGTCAAGGGAAGGTGAAAAACTGTTTTTT. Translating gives CASSRRTGSREGEKLFF.

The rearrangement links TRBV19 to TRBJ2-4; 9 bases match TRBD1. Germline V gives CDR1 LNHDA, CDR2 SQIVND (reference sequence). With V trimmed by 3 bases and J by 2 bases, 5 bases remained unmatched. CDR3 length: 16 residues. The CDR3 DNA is TGTGCCAGTAGTATGGGAGACAGGGGGTCCAAAAACATTCAGTACTTC. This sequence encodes CASSMGDRGSKNIQYF.

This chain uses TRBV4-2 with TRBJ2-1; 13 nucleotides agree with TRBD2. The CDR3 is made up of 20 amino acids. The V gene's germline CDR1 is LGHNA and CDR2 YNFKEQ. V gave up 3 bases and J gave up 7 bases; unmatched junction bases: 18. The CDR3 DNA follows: TGTGCCAGCAGCCAGATCCGGGACAGGAGGACTAGCGGGAGCGGTAATGAGCAGTTCTTC. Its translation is CASSQIRDRRTSGSGNEQFF.

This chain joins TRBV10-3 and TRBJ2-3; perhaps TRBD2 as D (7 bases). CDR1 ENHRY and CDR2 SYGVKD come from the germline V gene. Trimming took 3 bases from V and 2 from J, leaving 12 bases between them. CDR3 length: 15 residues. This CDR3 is CAISDGGHITDTQYF. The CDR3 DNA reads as TGTGCCATCAGTGACGGGGGGCACATCACAGATACGCAGTATTTT.

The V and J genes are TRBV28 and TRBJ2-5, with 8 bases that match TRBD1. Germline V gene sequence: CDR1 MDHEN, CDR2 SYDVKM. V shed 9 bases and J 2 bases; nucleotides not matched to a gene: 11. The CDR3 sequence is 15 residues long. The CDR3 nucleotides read TGTGCCAGTATCAAGGACAGGGAGAAACAAGAGACCCAGTACTTC. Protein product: CASIKDREKQETQYF.

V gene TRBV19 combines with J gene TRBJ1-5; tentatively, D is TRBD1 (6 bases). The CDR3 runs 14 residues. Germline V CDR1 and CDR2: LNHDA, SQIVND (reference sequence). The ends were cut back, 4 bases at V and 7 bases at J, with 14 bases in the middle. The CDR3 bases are TGTGCCAGTAGTAGTCACAGGGAGAGGCAGCCCCAGCATTTT. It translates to CASSSHRERQPQHF.

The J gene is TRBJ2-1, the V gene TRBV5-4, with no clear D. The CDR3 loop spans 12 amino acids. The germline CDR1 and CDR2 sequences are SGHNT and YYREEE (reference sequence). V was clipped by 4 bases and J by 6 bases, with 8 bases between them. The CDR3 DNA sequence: TGTGCCAGCAGCCTGGCAGGCAATGAGCAGTTCTTC. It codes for CASSLAGNEQFF.

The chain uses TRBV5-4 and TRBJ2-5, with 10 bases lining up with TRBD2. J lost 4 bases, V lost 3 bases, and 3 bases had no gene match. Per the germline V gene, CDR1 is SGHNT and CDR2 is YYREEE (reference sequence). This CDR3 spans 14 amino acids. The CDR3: CASSSPSGRETQYF. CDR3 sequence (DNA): TGTGCCAGCAGCTCCCCTAGCGGGAGAGAGACCCAGTACTTC.

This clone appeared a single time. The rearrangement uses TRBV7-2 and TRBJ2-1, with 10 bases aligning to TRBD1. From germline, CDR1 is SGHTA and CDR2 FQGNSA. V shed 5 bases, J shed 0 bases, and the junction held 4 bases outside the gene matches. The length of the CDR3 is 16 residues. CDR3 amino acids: CASSQGQGSSYNEQFF. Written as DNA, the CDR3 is TGTGCCAGCAGCCAGGGACAGGGGAGCTCCTACAATGAGCAGTTCTTC.

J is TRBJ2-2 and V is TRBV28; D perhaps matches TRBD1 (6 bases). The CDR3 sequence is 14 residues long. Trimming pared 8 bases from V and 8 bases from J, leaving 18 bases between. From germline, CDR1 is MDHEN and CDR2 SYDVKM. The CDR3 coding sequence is TGTGCCAGCTTACTCAGTGACAGGTCGGGGGAGCTGTTTTTT. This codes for CASLLSDRSGELFF.

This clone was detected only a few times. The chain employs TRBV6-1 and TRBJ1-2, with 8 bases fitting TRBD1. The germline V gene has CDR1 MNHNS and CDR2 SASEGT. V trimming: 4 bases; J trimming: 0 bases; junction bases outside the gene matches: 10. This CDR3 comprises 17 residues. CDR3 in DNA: TGTGCCAGCAGTGGCCCTGACAGGGGAGTAGCTAACTATGGCTACACCTTC. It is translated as CASSGPDRGVANYGYTF.

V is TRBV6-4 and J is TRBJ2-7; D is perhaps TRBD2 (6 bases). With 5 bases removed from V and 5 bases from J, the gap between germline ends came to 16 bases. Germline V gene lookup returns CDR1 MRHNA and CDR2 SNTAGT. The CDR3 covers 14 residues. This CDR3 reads CASSREAWGDEQYF. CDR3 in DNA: TGTGCCAGCAGTAGGGAGGCCTGGGGTGACGAGCAGTACTTC.

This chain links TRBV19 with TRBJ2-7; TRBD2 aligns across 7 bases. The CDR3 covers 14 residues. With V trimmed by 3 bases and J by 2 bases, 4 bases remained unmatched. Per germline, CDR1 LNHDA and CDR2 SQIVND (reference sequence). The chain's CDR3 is CASSITSATYEQYF. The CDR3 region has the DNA TGTGCCAGTAGTATTACTAGCGCCACCTACGAGCAGTACTTC.

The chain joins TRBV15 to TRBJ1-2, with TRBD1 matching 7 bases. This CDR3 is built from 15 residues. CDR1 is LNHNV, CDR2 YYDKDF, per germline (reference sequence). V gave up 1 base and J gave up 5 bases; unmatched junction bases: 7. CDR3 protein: CATSRVRGQTYGYTF. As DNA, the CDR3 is TGTGCCACCAGCAGAGTTAGGGGACAGACATATGGCTACACCTTC.

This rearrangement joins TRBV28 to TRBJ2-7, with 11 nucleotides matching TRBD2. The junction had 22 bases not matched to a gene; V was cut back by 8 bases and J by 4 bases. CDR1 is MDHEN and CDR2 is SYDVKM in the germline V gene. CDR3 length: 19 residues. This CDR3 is CASSPFSPLAGGPWYEQYF. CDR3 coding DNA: TGTGCCAGCTCTCCCTTTAGCCCATTAGCGGGAGGGCCTTGGTACGAGCAGTACTTC.

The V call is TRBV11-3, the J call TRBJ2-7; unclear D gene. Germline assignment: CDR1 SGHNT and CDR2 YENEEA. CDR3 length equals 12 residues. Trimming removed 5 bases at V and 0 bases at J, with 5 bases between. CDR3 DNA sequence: TGTGCCAGCAGCACACGCTCCTACGAGCAGTACTTC. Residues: CASSTRSYEQYF.

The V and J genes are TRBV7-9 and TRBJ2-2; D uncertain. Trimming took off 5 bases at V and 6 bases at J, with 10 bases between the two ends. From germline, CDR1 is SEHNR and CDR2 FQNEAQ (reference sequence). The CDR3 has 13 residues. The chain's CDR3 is CASSPRLSGELFF. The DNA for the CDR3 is TGTGCCAGCAGCCCCCGACTGTCCGGGGAGCTGTTTTTT.

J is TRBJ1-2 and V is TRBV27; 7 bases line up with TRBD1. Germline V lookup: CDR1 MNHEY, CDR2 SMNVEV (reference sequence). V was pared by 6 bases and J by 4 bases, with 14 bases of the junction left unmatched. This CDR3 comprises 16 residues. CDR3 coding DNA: TGTGCCAGCAGGGACCAGGGACAGCCACTTGGCTATGGCTACACCTTC. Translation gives CASRDQGQPLGYGYTF.